These 13 T cell receptor beta chains were all obtained from the same sample, sequenced in a study of CD8 T cells in Susac syndrome. Random hexamers were used to reverse transcribe the RNA input (about 0.45 to 1 ug). MiXCR, run by TCRdb on the immunoSEQ multiplex PCR reads, gives a single entry per CDR3 protein. The sample consists of some 97,000 distinct CDR3 sequences, around 96% of them appearing once. Input material: CD8+ T cells from PBMCs. Receptors originate from a human donor with Susac syndrome.

The CDR3 bases are TGCAGCGCCGCCGGGACTAGCGGGAGCGATGAGCAGTTCTTC. Translation gives CSAAGTSGSDEQFF. This chain joins TRBV29-1 and TRBJ2-1; 14 nucleotides agree with TRBD2. V shed 7 bases and J 8 bases; nucleotides not matched to a gene: 7. Germline CDR1 reads SQVTM; CDR2 reads ANQGSEA. CDR3 length: 14 amino acids.

This clonotype has just one count. The chain has TRBV7-3 and TRBJ2-1; 7 nucleotides agree with TRBD2. After removal of 1 base from V and 9 bases from J, the junction contained 9 bases not matched to a gene. Germline values: CDR1 SGHTA, CDR2 FQGTGA. There are 15 residues in the CDR3. DNA for the CDR3: TGTGCCAGCAGCTTAATTGGGGGAGGGCTAGGTGAGCAGTTCTTC. This sequence encodes CASSLIGGGLGEQFF. The full variable domain, with the rest looked up from reference TRBV7-3 and TRBJ2-1, is GAGVSQTPSNKVTEKGKYVELRCDPISGHTALYWYRQSLGQGPEFLIYFQGTGAADDSGLPNDRFFAVRPEGSVSTLKIQRTERGDSAVYLCASSLIGGGLGEQFFGPGTRLTVL.

For the CDR3, the DNA is TGTGCCAGCAGTGAAGCAAAACTAGACAGGGAGTTCTTC. Translating it yields CASSEAKLDREFF. V is TRBV2 and J is TRBJ2-1, with 7 bases aligning to TRBD1. Germline loops: CDR1 SNHLY, CDR2 FYNNEI. The CDR3 covers 13 residues. Trimming cost V 0 bases and J 14 bases; bases outside gene matches: 7. Complete variable domain (other parts from reference TRBV2 and TRBJ2-1): EPEVTQTPSHQVTQMGQEVILRCVPISNHLYFYWYRQILGQKVEFLVSFYNNEISEKSEIFDDQFSVERPDGSNFTLKIRSTKLEDSAMYFCASSEAKLDREFFGPGTRLTVL.

The chain has TRBV5-1 and TRBJ2-1; D remains ambiguous. The CDR3 spans 12 residues. Trimming stripped 4 bases from V and 7 bases from J, with 9 bases between. The germline V gene encodes CDR1 SGHRS and CDR2 YFSETQ. The CDR3 DNA reads TGCGCCAGCAGCCGCGAGGTGAATGAGCAGTTCTTC. It specifies CASSREVNEQFF.

J is TRBJ1-1 and V is TRBV27; D is unresolved. This CDR3 contains 14 residues. The germline V gene has CDR1 MNHEY and CDR2 SMNVEV (reference sequence). V lost 3 bases to trimming and J lost 4 bases, with 12 bases between them. The DNA for the CDR3 is TGTGCCAGCAGTTTCGGAGTATCAGGCACTGAAGCTTTCTTT. Its protein product is CASSFGVSGTEAFF.

J is TRBJ1-1 and V is TRBV2; a possible D gene is TRBD1 (6 bases). The germline gives CDR1 SNHLY, CDR2 FYNNEI. CDR3 length equals 15 residues. V lost 4 bases, J lost 1 base, and 13 bases lay in between. CDR3 sequence reads: CASSAQGNANTEAFF. The CDR3 nucleotides read TGTGCCAGCAGTGCCCAGGGGAATGCGAACACTGAAGCTTTCTTT.

V is TRBV6-2 or TRBV6-3 and J is TRBJ1-1, with no clear D. The germline gives CDR1 MNHEY, CDR2 SVGEGT. The CDR3 is 14 residues long. Trimming removed 6 bases at V and 1 base at J, with 12 bases between. The CDR3 nucleotides read TGTGCCAGCAGCGACACGGGCAGGAACACTGAAGCTTTCTTT. This encodes CASSDTGRNTEAFF.

This clonotype was seen only once. The V call is TRBV29-1, the J call TRBJ2-5; D may correspond to TRBD1 or TRBD2 (5 bases each). The CDR3 has 12 amino acids. Trimming stripped 4 bases from V and 7 bases from J, with 13 bases between. Looked up from germline, CDR1 is SQVTM and CDR2 is ANQGSEA. Here the CDR3 DNA reads TGCAGCGTTGTGGGGGATTGGGGGACCCAGTACTTC. Residues: CSVVGDWGTQYF.

This chain uses TRBV20-1 with TRBJ1-5; possible D gene TRBD1, 6 bases. The CDR3 contains 14 residues. CDR1 is DFQATT and CDR2 is SNEGSKA in the germline V gene (reference sequence). With 6 bases removed from V and 7 bases from J, the gap between germline ends came to 19 bases. Written as DNA, the CDR3 is TGCAGTGCACCTACAGGGATCGCCGGACAGCCCCAGCATTTT. Residues: CSAPTGIAGQPQHF.

The chain employs TRBV5-1 and TRBJ1-5; tentative D call: TRBD1 (6 bases). Germline CDR1 and CDR2: SGHRS and YFSETQ. V lost 4 bases to trimming and J lost 0 bases, with 14 bases between them. The CDR3 is made up of 16 amino acids. CDR3 sequence (DNA): TGCGCCAGCAGCCCCGGGGGGCGTTATAGCAATCAGCCCCAGCATTTT. It codes for CASSPGGRYSNQPQHF.

CDR3: CASSFGQGINQPQHF. In nucleotides, the CDR3 is TGTGCCAGCAGTTTTGGTCAGGGGATTAATCAGCCCCAGCATTTT. The rearrangement uses TRBV12-3 or TRBV12-4 and TRBJ1-5; D is possibly TRBD1 (6 bases). The CDR3 loop spans 15 amino acids. Trimming shortened V by 3 bases and J by 4 bases, and 13 bases separated the two germline ends.

J is TRBJ2-5 and V is TRBV4-2; TRBD2 might be the D (6 bases). Trimming pared 2 bases from V and 1 base from J, leaving 14 bases between. Looked up from germline, CDR1 is LGHNA and CDR2 is YNFKEQ. The CDR3 is 16 residues long. The CDR3 nucleotides read TGTGCCAGCAGCCAATTTAGTAGCGGACCCCAAGAGACCCAGTACTTC. Translated, it gives CASSQFSSGPQETQYF.

The chain is built from TRBV27 and TRBJ1-5; 7 positions agree with TRBD1. Germline CDR1 MNHEY, CDR2 SMNVEV (reference sequence). This CDR3 contains 13 residues. J was trimmed by 4 bases and V by 6 bases; bases with no gene match: 3. CDR3 coding DNA: TGTGCCAGCAGCTACAGGGGAAATCAGCCCCAGCATTTT. Protein sequence: CASSYRGNQPQHF.